This entry is about one TCR beta chain. This sample is drawn from a study of blood T cell repertoires in COVID-19. Study as a whole: Some COVID-19 samples were acute and others convalescent; all came from the United States, Italy and Spain.

Original data processing: How many nucleated cells were present was estimated from reference gene primer amplification. Assay used: immunoSEQ multiplex PCR; TCRdb lists only in-frame clones, some missing. V and J calls and clone size are those listed in that table; D and trimming were worked out from the DNA. Of 300,000 to 400,000 clones in the sample, approximately 89% were seen once. This CDR3 has 16 amino acids. The V gene end was trimmed by 7 bases and the J gene end by 3 bases; junction bases not matched to a gene: 7. Germline V CDR1 and CDR2: SQVTM, ANQGSEA. This receptor was taken from a woman aged 45-59 years who had recovered from COVID-19. The V and J genes are TRBV29-1 and TRBJ2-3; 16 bases fit TRBD2. Sequencing used peripheral blood. CDR3 residues: CSATGTSGGATDTQYF. In DNA form, the CDR3 reads TGCAGCGCGACCGGGACTAGCGGGGGGGCTACAGATACGCAGTATTTT.